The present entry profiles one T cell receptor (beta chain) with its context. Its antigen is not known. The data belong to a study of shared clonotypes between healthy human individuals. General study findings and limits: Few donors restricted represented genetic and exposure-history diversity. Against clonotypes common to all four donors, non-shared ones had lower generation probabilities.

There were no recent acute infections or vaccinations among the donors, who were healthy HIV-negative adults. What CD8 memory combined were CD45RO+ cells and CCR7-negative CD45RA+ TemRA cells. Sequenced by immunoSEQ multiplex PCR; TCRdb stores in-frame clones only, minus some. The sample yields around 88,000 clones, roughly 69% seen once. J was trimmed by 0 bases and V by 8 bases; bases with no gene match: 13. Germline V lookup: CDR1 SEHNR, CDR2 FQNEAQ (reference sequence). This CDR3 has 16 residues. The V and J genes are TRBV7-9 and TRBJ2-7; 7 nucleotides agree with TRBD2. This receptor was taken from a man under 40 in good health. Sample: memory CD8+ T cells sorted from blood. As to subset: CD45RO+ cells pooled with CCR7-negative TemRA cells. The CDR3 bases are TGTGCCAGCGCGTCCCCACTGGCTAGCGGCTCCTACGAGCAGTACTTC. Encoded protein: CASASPLASGSYEQYF.